The 24 T cell receptor beta chains given below trace back to one sample, sequenced in a study of T cells expressing NK-cell markers. TCRdb reprocessed the 5' RACE reads and reports one entry per CDR3 protein, with no DNA. Found here are about 170,000 distinct CDR3 sequences; the top ten clones hold over 20%. Specimen: blood T cells: a sorted CD56 or NKG2C T cell subset, CD4+ or CD8+ T cells, or bulk PBMC T cells (not recorded which). The receptors stem from a man aged 18-70 years in good health.

The gene calls are TRBV4-1 and TRBJ1-2; TCRdb designates TRBD1, a call that cannot be tested without DNA. This CDR3 comprises 15 residues. The V gene's germline CDR1 is MGHRA and CDR2 YSYEKL. CDR3 region: CASSRRGDGNYGYTF.

The chain carries TRBV2 and TRBJ2-5; TCRdb calls TRBD2, which cannot be checked without DNA. Germline V CDR1 and CDR2: SNHLY, FYNNEI. The length of the CDR3 is 16 residues. CDR3 amino acids: CASTSGGDKLQETQYF.

The chain combines TRBV12-3 or TRBV12-4 with TRBJ2-1; the D call of TRBD1 rests on TCRdb alone, since no DNA is present to check it. The CDR3 spans 14 residues. The CDR3 sequence: CASSLAGAGNEQFF.

The genes are TRBV24-1 and TRBJ2-7. Germline V gives CDR1 KGHDR, CDR2 SFDVKD. The CDR3 has 14 residues. CDR3 protein: CATSDFNNAYEQYF.

The chain links TRBV5-1 to TRBJ2-1; with no DNA, the TCRdb D assignment of TRBD1 cannot be verified. Germline V CDR1 and CDR2: SGHRS, YFSETQ. This CDR3 is built from 15 residues. The chain's CDR3 is CASRGARGAYNEQFF.

The V call is TRBV19, the J call TRBJ2-4; TCRdb selects TRBD1, and the lack of DNA leaves this call unchecked. Germline CDR1 LNHDA, CDR2 SQIVND (reference sequence). The CDR3 has 14 amino acids. The CDR3 sequence is CASTAGQGRNIQYF.

The V call is TRBV20-1, the J call TRBJ2-3. The CDR3 contains 13 residues. Looked up from germline, CDR1 is DFQATT and CDR2 is SNEGSKA (reference sequence). The CDR3: CSAQSDYTDTQYF.

The genes are TRBV18 and TRBJ1-4; with no DNA, the TCRdb D assignment of TRBD1 cannot be verified. Germline V gene lookup returns CDR1 KGHSH and CDR2 LQKENI. There are 15 residues in the CDR3. The CDR3 here is CASSPKGFSGEKLFF.

The chain carries TRBV3-1 and TRBJ2-3; lacking DNA, the TRBD2 call made by TCRdb goes unchecked. The germline CDR1 and CDR2 sequences are LGHDT and YNNKEL (reference sequence). This CDR3 comprises 19 residues. The chain's CDR3 is CASSQEGLAGGLGTDTQYF.

CDR3 protein: CATLTSGGPHPSTDTQYF. The gene calls are TRBV19 and TRBJ2-3; no DNA is available, so the TRBD2 call from TCRdb remains unchecked. Germline V CDR1 and CDR2: LNHDA, SQIVND (reference sequence). This CDR3 has 18 residues. Variable domain in full (rest from reference TRBV19 and TRBJ2-3): DGGITQSPKYLFRKEGQNVTLSCEQNLNHDAMYWYRQDPGQGLRLIYYSQIVNDFQKGDIAEGYSVSREKKESFPLTVTSAQKNPTAFYLCATLTSGGPHPSTDTQYFGPGTRLTVL.

This rearrangement joins TRBV14 to TRBJ1-1; TCRdb picks TRBD1, but there is no DNA to check that call. CDR1 and CDR2 from the germline V gene are SGHDN and FVKESK. This CDR3 comprises 15 residues. CDR3 residues: CASSELWGLGTEAFF.

V gene TRBV7-2 combines with J gene TRBJ1-1. In germline, CDR1 is SGHTA, CDR2 FQGNSA. This CDR3 has 13 amino acids. The CDR3 here is CASSFSPLAEAFF.

The chain couples TRBV20-1 to TRBJ2-1; TCRdb's assignment of TRBD2 cannot be checked, as there is no DNA. The CDR3 is 14 residues long. In germline, CDR1 is DFQATT, CDR2 SNEGSKA (reference sequence). The CDR3 reads CSQVSGDRYNEQFF.

V and J are TRBV5-1 and TRBJ2-1; the TRBD1 assignment by TCRdb is unverifiable without DNA. From germline, CDR1 is SGHRS and CDR2 YFSETQ. There are 15 residues in the CDR3. The CDR3 loop reads CASSLLYGTPNEQFF. Using reference TRBV5-1 and TRBJ2-1 for the parts outside the CDR3, the full variable domain is KAGVTQTPRYLIKTRGQQVTLSCSPISGHRSVSWYQQTPGQGLQFLFEYFSETQRNKGNFPGRFSGRQFSNSRSEMNVSTLELGDSALYLCASSLLYGTPNEQFFGPGTRLTVL.

V and J are TRBV13 and TRBJ2-3; absent DNA, TCRdb's TRBD1 call cannot be checked. Germline-derived CDR1 and CDR2 are PRHDT and FYEKMQ (reference sequence). CDR3 length equals 17 residues. The CDR3 sequence is CASSLRRGDLSTDTQYF. Full variable domain (remainder filled in from reference TRBV13 and TRBJ2-3): AAGVIQSPRHLIKEKRETATLKCYPIPRHDTVYWYQQGPGQDPQFLISFYEKMQSDKGSIPDRFSAQQFSDYHSELNMSSLELGDSALYFCASSLRRGDLSTDTQYFGPGTRLTVL.

The chain recombines TRBV20-1 with TRBJ2-7; TCRdb outputs TRBD1, but without DNA this stays unchecked. Germline values: CDR1 DFQATT, CDR2 SNEGSKA (reference sequence). This CDR3 spans 14 amino acids. The CDR3 sequence is CSAGGDSASYEQYF.

This chain connects TRBV10-3 to TRBJ2-5; without DNA, the TCRdb call of TRBD1 cannot be checked. Germline CDR1 reads ENHRY; CDR2 reads SYGVKD. This CDR3 comprises 13 residues. The CDR3: CAISYTPQETQYF.

The chain employs TRBV6-5 and TRBJ1-3; TCRdb calls TRBD1, which cannot be checked without DNA. The CDR3 is 14 residues long. Germline-derived CDR1 and CDR2 are MNHEY and SVGAGI. Here the CDR3 reads CASSYSGGGNTIYF.

The chain combines TRBV15 with TRBJ2-1; TCRdb names TRBD2, which stays unverified in the absence of DNA. This CDR3 is built from 15 residues. Germline V gives CDR1 LNHNV, CDR2 YYDKDF (reference sequence). The CDR3 protein is CATSRLSSGPNEQFF.

J is TRBJ2-7 and V is TRBV4-2; TCRdb's D call, TRBD1, is unchecked because there is no DNA. This CDR3 is 13 amino acids long. Per the germline V gene, CDR1 is LGHNA and CDR2 is YNFKEQ. CDR3 protein: CASSQVKGAEQYF.

The rearrangement joins TRBV2 to TRBJ2-7; lacking DNA, the TRBD2 call made by TCRdb goes unchecked. Germline V gives CDR1 SNHLY, CDR2 FYNNEI. This CDR3 contains 17 residues. The CDR3 sequence: CASRRSKSSGGTYEQYF.

The chain recombines TRBV6-1 with TRBJ1-5. The CDR3 spans 13 residues. The germline V gene encodes CDR1 MNHNS and CDR2 SASEGT. The CDR3 is CASDLSVSPPQHF.

The chain recombines TRBV11-1 with TRBJ2-5; TCRdb returns TRBD1, unconfirmable since there is no DNA. The CDR3 runs 16 residues. Germline lookup yields CDR1 SGHAT and CDR2 FQDESV (reference sequence). CDR3 loop: CASSRVQGWYQETQYF.

This rearrangement joins TRBV11-1 to TRBJ2-6; TCRdb's D call, TRBD1, is unchecked because there is no DNA. This CDR3 comprises 18 residues. Germline assignment: CDR1 SGHAT and CDR2 FQDESV (reference sequence). This chain's CDR3 is CASSLPGQGLSGANVLTF.